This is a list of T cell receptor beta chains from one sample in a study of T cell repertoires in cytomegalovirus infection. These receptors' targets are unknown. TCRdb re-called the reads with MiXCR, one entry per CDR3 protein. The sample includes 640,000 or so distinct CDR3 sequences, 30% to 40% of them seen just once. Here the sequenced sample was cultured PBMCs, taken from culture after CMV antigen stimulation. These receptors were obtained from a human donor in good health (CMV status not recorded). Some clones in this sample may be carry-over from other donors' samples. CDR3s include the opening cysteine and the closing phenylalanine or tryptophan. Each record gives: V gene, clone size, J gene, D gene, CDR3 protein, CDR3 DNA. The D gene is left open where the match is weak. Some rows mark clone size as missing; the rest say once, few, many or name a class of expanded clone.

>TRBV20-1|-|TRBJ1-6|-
CSARDNRSGSSSPLHF
TGCAGTGCTAGAGATAATAGGTCAGGGTCGAGTTCACCCCTCCACTTT
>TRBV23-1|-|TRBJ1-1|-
CASSQSGQNTEAFF
TGCGCCAGCAGTCAATCGGGGCAGAACACTGAAGCTTTCTTT
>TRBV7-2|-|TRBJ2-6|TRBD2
CASSYGGGAGANVLTF
TGTGCCAGCAGCTACGGGGGGGGGGCGGGGGCCAACGTCCTGACTTTC
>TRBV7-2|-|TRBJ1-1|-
CASSLRTVSTEAFF
TGTGCCAGCAGCCTAAGGACAGTCAGCACTGAAGCTTTCTTT
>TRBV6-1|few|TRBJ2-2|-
CASSKGSGTGELFF
TGTGCCAGCAGTAAAGGGTCGGGCACCGGGGAGCTGTTTTTT
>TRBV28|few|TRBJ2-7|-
CASSLIRLPYEQYF
TGTGCCAGCAGTTTAATCCGACTACCCTACGAGCAGTACTTC
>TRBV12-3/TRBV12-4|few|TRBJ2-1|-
CASNLWTHNEQFF
TGTGCCAGCAATTTATGGACGCACAATGAGCAGTTCTTC
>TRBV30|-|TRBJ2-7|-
CAWSLGALEQYF
TGTGCCTGGAGTCTGGGGGCTCTCGAGCAGTACTTC
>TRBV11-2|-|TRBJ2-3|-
CASSFSRLPTDTQYF
TGTGCCAGCAGCTTCAGTCGACTTCCCACAGATACGCAGTATTTT
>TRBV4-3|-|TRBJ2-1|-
CASSQDGAGTTYNEQFF
TGCGCCAGCAGCCAAGATGGGGCGGGAACAACCTACAATGAGCAGTTCTTC
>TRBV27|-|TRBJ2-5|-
CASSLYLGETQYF
TGTGCCAGCAGTTTATATCTCGGGGAGACCCAGTACTTC
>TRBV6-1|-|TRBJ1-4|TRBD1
CASSYEGAREKLFF
TGTGCCAGCAGTTACGAGGGGGCCAGGGAAAAACTGTTTTTT
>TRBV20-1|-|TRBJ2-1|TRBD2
CSARATPGGLAGHEISYNEQFF
TGCAGTGCTAGAGCGACGCCCGGGGGACTAGCGGGGCACGAAATCTCCTACAATGAGCAGTTCTTC
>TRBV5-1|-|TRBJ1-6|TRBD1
CASSLQGSAYNSPLHF
TGCGCCAGCAGCCTACAGGGGAGCGCCTATAATTCACCCCTCCACTTT
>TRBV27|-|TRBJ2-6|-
CASSLQTYSGANVLTF
TGTGCCAGCAGTTTACAGACGTACTCTGGGGCCAACGTCCTGACTTTC
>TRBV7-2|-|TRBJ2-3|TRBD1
CASSGRGFTDTQYF
TGTGCCAGCAGCGGCAGGGGGTTCACAGATACGCAGTATTTT
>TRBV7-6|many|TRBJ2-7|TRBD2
CASSPGTSGTTAQYF
TGTGCCAGCAGCCCCGGCACTAGCGGGACTACGGCGCAGTACTTC
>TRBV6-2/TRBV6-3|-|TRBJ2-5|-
CASSYPGPTQYF
TGTGCCAGCAGTTACCCAGGTCCGACCCAGTACTTC
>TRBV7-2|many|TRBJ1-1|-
CASSPRSTENTEAFF
TGTGCCAGCAGCCCAAGGAGCACGGAGAACACTGAAGCTTTCTTT
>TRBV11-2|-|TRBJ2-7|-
CASSPIGRRPYEQYF
TGTGCCAGCAGCCCTATTGGACGGCGTCCCTACGAGCAGTACTTC
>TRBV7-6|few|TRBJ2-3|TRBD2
CASSGAGGLTDTQYF
TGTGCCAGCAGCGGAGCGGGAGGCCTCACAGATACGCAGTATTTT
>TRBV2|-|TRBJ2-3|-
CASSPGTSEDTQYF
TGTGCCAGCAGTCCCGGGACTTCGGAGGATACGCAGTATTTT
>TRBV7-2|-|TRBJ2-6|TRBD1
CASSLPGQGAWSGANVLTF
TGTGCCAGCAGCTTACCCGGACAGGGGGCTTGGTCTGGGGCCAACGTCCTGACTTTC
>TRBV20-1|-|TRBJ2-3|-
CSARLGAGRGTDTQYF
TGCAGTGCTAGACTCGGGGCAGGGCGAGGCACAGATACGCAGTATTTT
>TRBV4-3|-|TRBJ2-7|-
CASSQRRGYEQYF
TGCGCCAGCAGCCAACGCAGGGGTTACGAGCAGTACTTC
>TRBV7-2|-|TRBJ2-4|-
CASSLSRTPLQYF
TGTGCCAGCAGCTTGTCCCGAACTCCGCTTCAGTACTTC
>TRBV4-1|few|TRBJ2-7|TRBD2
CASSLTSGSHEQYF
TGCGCCAGCAGCCTCACTAGCGGGAGTCACGAGCAGTACTTC
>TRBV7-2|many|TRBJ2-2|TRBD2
CASSFSGRGPGELFF
TGTGCCAGCAGCTTTAGCGGGAGGGGCCCCGGGGAGCTGTTTTTT
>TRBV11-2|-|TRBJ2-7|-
CASSFELPSSYEQYF
TGTGCCAGCAGCTTCGAACTACCCAGCTCCTACGAGCAGTACTTC
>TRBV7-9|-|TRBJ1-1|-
CASSLVILATEAFF
TGTGCCAGCAGCTTAGTTATACTGGCCACTGAAGCTTTCTTT
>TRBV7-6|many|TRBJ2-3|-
CASSLEAGTDTQYF
TGTGCCAGCAGCTTAGAGGCGGGCACAGATACGCAGTATTTT
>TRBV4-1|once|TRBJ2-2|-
CASSHARETGELFF
TGCGCCAGCAGCCATGCCCGTGAGACCGGGGAGCTGTTTTTT
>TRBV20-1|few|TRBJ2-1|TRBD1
CSVSPGTGGFNEQFF
TGCAGTGTGTCCCCTGGGACAGGGGGGTTCAATGAGCAGTTCTTC
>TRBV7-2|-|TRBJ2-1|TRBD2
CASSLVGTSVSNEQFF
TGTGCCAGCAGCTTAGTAGGGACTAGCGTGTCTAATGAGCAGTTCTTC
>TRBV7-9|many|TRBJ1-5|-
CASSFSDQPQHF
TGTGCCAGCAGCTTCTCAGATCAGCCCCAGCATTTT
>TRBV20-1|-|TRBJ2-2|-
CSGRREAGELFF
TGCAGTGGCAGGAGGGAAGCCGGGGAGCTGTTTTTT
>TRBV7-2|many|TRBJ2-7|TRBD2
CASSLVGGGSIYEQYF
TGTGCCAGCAGCTTAGTTGGTGGCGGGAGTATCTACGAGCAGTACTTC
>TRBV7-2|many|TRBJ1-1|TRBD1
CASSPGQRNTEAFF
TGTGCCAGCAGCCCGGGACAGAGGAACACTGAAGCTTTCTTT
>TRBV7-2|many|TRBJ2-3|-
CASSPTSGTQYF
TGTGCCAGCAGCCCGACCTCGGGTACGCAGTATTTT
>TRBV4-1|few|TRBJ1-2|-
CASSQPTAAKTNYGYTF
TGCGCCAGCAGCCAACCGACAGCAGCCAAGACTAACTATGGCTACACCTTC
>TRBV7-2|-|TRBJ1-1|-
CASSLALRATIAFF
TGTGCCAGCAGCTTAGCGTTGAGGGCCACAATTGCTTTCTTT
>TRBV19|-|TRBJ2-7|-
CASSKDSLYEQYF
TGTGCCAGTAGTAAGGACTCGTTATACGAGCAGTACTTC
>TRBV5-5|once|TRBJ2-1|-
CASSLDGFYNEQFF
TGTGCCAGCAGCTTGGATGGGTTCTACAATGAGCAGTTCTTC
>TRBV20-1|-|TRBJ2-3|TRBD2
CSADPSGSSDTQYF
TGCAGTGCGGATCCTAGCGGGAGCTCAGATACGCAGTATTTT
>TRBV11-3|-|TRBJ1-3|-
CASSFGSPGDTIYF
TGTGCCAGCAGCTTCGGCAGTCCAGGGGACACCATATATTTT